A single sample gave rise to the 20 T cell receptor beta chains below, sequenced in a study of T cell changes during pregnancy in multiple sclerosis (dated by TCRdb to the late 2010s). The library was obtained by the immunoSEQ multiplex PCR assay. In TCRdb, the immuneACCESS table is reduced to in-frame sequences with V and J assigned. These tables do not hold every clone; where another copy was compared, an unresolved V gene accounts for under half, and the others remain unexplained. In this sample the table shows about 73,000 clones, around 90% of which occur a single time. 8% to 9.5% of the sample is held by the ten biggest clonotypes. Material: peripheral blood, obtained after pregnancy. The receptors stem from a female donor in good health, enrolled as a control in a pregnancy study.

The chain's CDR3 is CASSSPDRRGYEQYF. DNA of the CDR3: TGTGCCAGCAGCTCCCCCGACAGAAGGGGCTACGAGCAGTACTTC. The gene calls are TRBV7-9 and TRBJ2-7; perhaps TRBD1 as D (5 bases). Germline-derived CDR1 and CDR2 are SEHNR and FQNEAQ (reference sequence). CDR3 size: 15 residues. The ends were cut back, 4 bases at V and 3 bases at J, with 16 bases in the middle.

CDR3 in DNA: TGTGCCAGCAGCCGATGGCAGGGCGGAGAGACCCAGTACTTC. Protein: CASSRWQGGETQYF. The V call is TRBV7-8, the J call TRBJ2-5, with D perhaps TRBD1 (5 bases). CDR3 size: 14 residues. CDR1 and CDR2 from the germline V gene are SGHVS and FQNEAQ. Trimming took 5 bases from V and 4 from J, leaving 14 bases between them.

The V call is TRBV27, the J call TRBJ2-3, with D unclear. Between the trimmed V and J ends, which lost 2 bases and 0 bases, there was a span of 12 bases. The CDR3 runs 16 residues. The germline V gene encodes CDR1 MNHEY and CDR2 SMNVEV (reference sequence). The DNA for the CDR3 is TGTGCCAGCAGTTTACTCGCCACTCTAAGCACAGATACGCAGTATTTT. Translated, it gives CASSLLATLSTDTQYF.

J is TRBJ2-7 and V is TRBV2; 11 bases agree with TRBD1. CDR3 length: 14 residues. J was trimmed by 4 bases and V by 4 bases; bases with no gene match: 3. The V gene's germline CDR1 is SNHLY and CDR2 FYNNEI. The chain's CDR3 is CASSGDRGLYEQYF. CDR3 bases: TGTGCCAGCAGTGGGGACAGGGGGTTGTACGAGCAGTACTTC.

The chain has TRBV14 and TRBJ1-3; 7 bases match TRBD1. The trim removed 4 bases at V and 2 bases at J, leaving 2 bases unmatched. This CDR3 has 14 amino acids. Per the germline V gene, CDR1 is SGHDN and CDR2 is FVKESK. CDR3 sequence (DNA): TGTGCCAGCAGCCGGGACAGAACTGGAAACACCATATATTTT. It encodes CASSRDRTGNTIYF.

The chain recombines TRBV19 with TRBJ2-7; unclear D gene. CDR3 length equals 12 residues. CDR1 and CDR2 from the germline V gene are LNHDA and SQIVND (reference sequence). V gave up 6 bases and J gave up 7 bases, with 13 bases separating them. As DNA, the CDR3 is TGTGCCAGTAGATCTAACCACGGGGAGCAGTACTTC. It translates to CASRSNHGEQYF.

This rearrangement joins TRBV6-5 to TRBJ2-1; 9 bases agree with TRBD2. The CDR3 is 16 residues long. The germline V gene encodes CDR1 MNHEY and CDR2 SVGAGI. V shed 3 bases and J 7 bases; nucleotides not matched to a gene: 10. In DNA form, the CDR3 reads TGTGCCAGCAGTTATAATCTAGCGGGGATGTGGAATGAGCAGTTCTTC. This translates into CASSYNLAGMWNEQFF.

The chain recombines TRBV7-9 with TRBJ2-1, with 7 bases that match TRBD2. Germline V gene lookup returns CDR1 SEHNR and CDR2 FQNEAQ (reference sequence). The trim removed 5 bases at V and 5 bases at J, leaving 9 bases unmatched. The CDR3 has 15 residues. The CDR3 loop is CASSHDSGYNNEQFF. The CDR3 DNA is TGTGCCAGCAGCCATGATAGCGGGTATAACAATGAGCAGTTCTTC.

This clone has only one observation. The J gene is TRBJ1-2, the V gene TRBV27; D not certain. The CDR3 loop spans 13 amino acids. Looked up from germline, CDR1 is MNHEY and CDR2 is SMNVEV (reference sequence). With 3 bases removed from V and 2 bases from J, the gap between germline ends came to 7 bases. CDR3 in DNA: TGTGCCAGCAGTTTGGGCCCGAACTATGGCTACACCTTC. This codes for CASSLGPNYGYTF.

The CDR3 nucleotides read TGTGCCAGCAGGCTCCCTGGGGGGGATAGCGAGCAGTACTTC. This gives the protein CASRLPGGDSEQYF. This chain uses TRBV7-2 with TRBJ2-7; TRBD2 aligns across 7 bases. Per germline, CDR1 SGHTA and CDR2 FQGNSA. V shed 6 bases, J shed 6 bases, and the junction held 11 bases outside the gene matches. The CDR3 totals 14 residues.

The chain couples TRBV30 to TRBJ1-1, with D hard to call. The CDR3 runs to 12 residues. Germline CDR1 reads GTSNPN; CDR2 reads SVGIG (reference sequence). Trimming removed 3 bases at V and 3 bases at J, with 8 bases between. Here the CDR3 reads CAWSRIDTEAFF. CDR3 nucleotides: TGTGCCTGGAGCAGGATTGACACTGAAGCTTTCTTT.

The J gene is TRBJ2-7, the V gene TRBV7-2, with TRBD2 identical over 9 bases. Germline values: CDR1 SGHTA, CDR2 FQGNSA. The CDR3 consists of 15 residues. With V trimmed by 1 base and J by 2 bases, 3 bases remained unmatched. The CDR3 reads CASSLVLAGAYEQYF. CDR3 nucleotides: TGTGCCAGCAGCTTAGTGTTAGCGGGAGCCTACGAGCAGTACTTC.

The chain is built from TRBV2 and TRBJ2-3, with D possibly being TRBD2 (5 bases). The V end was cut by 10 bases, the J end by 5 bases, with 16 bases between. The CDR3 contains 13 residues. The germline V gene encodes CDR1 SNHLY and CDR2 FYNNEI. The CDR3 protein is CATSLLGEDTQYF. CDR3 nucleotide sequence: TGTGCCACCTCCCTACTAGGTGAAGATACGCAGTATTTT. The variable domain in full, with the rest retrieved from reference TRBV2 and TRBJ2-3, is EPEVTQTPSHQVTQMGQEVILRCVPISNHLYFYWYRQILGQKVEFLVSFYNNEISEKSEIFDDQFSVERPDGSNFTLKIRSTKLEDSAMYFCATSLLGEDTQYFGPGTRLTVL.

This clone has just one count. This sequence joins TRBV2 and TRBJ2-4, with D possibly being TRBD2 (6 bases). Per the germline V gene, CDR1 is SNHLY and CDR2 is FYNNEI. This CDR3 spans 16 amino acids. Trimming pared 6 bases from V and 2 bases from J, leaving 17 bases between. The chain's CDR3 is CASSPLGTPPKNIQYF. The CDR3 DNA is TGTGCCAGCAGCCCCCTCGGGACTCCGCCCAAAAACATTCAGTACTTC.

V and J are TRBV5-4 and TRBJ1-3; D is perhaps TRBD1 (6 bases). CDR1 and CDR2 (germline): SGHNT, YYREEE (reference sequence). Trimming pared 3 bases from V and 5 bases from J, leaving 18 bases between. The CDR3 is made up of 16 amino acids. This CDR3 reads CASSSASGGLRNTIYF. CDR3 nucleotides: TGTGCCAGCAGCTCGGCGTCGGGGGGCCTCAGAAACACCATATATTTT.

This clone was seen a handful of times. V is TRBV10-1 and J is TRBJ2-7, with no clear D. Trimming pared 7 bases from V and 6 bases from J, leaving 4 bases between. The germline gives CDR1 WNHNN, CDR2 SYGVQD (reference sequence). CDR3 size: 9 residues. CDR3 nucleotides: TGCGCCAGCATTCTCGAGCAGTACTTC. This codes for CASILEQYF.

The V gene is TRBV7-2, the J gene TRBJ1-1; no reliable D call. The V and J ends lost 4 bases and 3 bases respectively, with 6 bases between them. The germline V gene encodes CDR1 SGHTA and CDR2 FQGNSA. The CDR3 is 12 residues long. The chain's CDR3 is CASSSYYTEAFF. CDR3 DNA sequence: TGTGCCAGCAGCTCGTATTACACTGAAGCTTTCTTT.

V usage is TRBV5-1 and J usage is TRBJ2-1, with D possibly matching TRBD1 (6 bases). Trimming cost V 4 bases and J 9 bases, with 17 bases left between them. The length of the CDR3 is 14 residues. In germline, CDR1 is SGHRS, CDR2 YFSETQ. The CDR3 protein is CASSPLQGQGEQFF. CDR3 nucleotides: TGCGCCAGCAGCCCCCTCCAGGGGCAAGGTGAGCAGTTCTTC.

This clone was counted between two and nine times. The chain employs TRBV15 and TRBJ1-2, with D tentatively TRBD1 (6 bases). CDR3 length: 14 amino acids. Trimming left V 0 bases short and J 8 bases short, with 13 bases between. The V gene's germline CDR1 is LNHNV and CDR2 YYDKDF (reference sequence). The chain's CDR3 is CATSRDWAGAGYTF. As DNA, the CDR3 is TGTGCCACCAGCAGAGATTGGGCAGGGGCAGGCTACACCTTC. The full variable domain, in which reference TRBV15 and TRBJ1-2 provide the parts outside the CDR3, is DAMVIQNPRYQVTQFGKPVTLSCSQTLNHNVMYWYQQKSSQAPKLLFHYYDKDFNNEADTPDNFQSRRPNTSFCFLDIRSPGLGDTAMYLCATSRDWAGAGYTFGSGTRLTVV.

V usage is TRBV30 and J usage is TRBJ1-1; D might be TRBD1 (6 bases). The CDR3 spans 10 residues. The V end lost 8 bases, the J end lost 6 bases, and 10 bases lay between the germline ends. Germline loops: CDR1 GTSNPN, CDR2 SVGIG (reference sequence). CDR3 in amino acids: CAGGQPEAFF. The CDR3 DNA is TGTGCCGGAGGACAGCCTGAAGCTTTCTTT.